This TCR beta chain was retrieved from a study of blood T cell repertoires in COVID-19. Study-level background: Spain, Italy and the United States supplied samples that represented acute and convalescent COVID-19. Sources were T cells, B-cell-depleted T cells, or PBMCs; the material itself was cDNA or gDNA.

Under the authors' procedure: Estimation of nucleated cell counts relied on the amplification of reference gene primers. Generated by immunoSEQ multiplex PCR, the TCRdb table keeps only in-frame clones and is missing some. The V and J calls and the clone size are those of that table, but D and trimming were determined from the DNA. The data hold some 82,000 clones, with around four fifths observed a single time. The ends were cut back, 6 bases at V and 4 bases at J, with 18 bases in the middle. There are 15 residues in the CDR3. The V gene's germline CDR1 is MNHNY and CDR2 SVGAGI (reference sequence).

The J gene is TRBJ1-2, the V gene TRBV6-6, with D hard to call. The TCR sequence derives from an elderly man with active or convalescent COVID-19. The specimen sequenced was peripheral blood. The CDR3 protein is CASRNQPRQFYGYTF. DNA for the CDR3: TGTGCCAGCAGGAATCAGCCTAGGCAGTTCTATGGCTACACCTTC.